This entry features one T cell receptor (beta chain) sequence. No antigen is known for it. The data originate from a study of graft-versus-host responses after intestinal transplantation. Study context: Grafts were multivisceral, liver-intestinal, or isolated intestinal. Anti-thymocyte globulin induction preceded about 3 years of tacrolimus and steroid maintenance in all recipients. Points from the study as a whole: Recipient marrow harbored GvH clones, some of which surfaced first in ileum or blood.

The CDR3 sequence is 15 residues long. V lost 5 bases and J lost 3; bases outside the gene matches: 6. Germline loops: CDR1 MDHEN, CDR2 SYDVKM. Profiled with immunoSEQ multiplex PCR; TCRdb holds only in-frame clones, not every one. This sample carries about 130,000 clones, about nine tenths of them seen once, and the ten largest clones take about 0.18%. The sequence was obtained from a human donor who received an intestinal transplant. The chain joins TRBV28 to TRBJ2-2, with 7 positions matching TRBD1. Specimen: unstimulated CD4+ T cells sorted from spleen or lymph node cells, collected before intestinal transplant. The CDR3 coding sequence is TGTGCCAGCAGTATCCGACAGGGACACACCGGGGAGCTGTTTTTT. This gives the protein CASSIRQGHTGELFF. Drawing the rest from reference TRBV28 and TRBJ2-2, the complete variable domain is DVKVTQSSRYLVKRTGEKVFLECVQDMDHENMFWYRQDPGLGLRLIYFSYDVKMKEKGDIPEGYSVSREKKERFSLILESASTNQTSMYLCASSIRQGHTGELFFGEGSRLTVL.